This TCR beta chain came from a study of persistence of HIV-infected CD4 T cells. CDR3 length equals 15 residues. V was pared by 4 bases and J by 4 bases, with 17 bases between. Germline lookup yields CDR1 KGHSH and CDR2 LQKENI. Cells were stimulated with overlapping HIV-1 Gag 15-mer peptides. Responding CD4+ T cells were sorted by upregulation of both CD40 ligand and CD69. This clone has just one count. Its matching antigen is unknown. Sequencing used immunoSEQ version 4 in survey mode. Only in-frame clones appear in the TCRdb table, and some are missing; sequencing was by immunoSEQ multiplex PCR. The profile shows more than 8,500 clones, under 90% of them singletons.

The chain employs TRBV18 and TRBJ2-7; maybe TRBD1 (6 bases). The input for sequencing was CD4+ T cells sorted from PBMCs after approximately 19-hour stimulation, taken from a patient who received antiretroviral therapy. This receptor was taken from an adult woman with HIV who was CMV-seropositive. The CDR3 sequence is CASSQTPGERYEQYF. For the CDR3, the DNA is TGTGCCAGCTCACAGACCCCAGGGGAAAGGTACGAGCAGTACTTC.